One sample yielded the 18 T cell receptor beta chains listed below, sequenced in a study of identifying expanded T cells in peripheral blood. Profiled with immunoSEQ multiplex PCR; TCRdb holds only in-frame clones, not every one. This sample yields around 120,000 clones, of which 84% are seen a single time; roughly 3.3% belongs to the top ten. Sequenced material: blood. The receptors here all came from a person aged 18-70 years in good health.

This chain connects TRBV2 to TRBJ1-5; 7 bases are a match to TRBD1. The trim removed 6 bases at V and 2 bases at J, leaving 13 bases unmatched. The germline V gene has CDR1 SNHLY and CDR2 FYNNEI. There are 17 residues in the CDR3. The chain's CDR3 is CASSPDPHDRGNQPQHF. The CDR3 DNA reads as TGTGCCAGCAGCCCCGACCCCCACGACAGGGGCAATCAGCCCCAGCATTTT.

The gene calls are TRBV7-9 and TRBJ2-3, with D perhaps being TRBD1 or TRBD2 (5 bases each). V lost 4 bases and J 3 bases, leaving 20 bases between the germline ends. The CDR3 has 17 residues. Germline CDR1 SEHNR, CDR2 FQNEAQ (reference sequence). The CDR3 DNA is TGTGCCAGCAGCTCGCCGCCGGGACGACAAACGACAGATACGCAGTATTTT. This codes for CASSSPPGRQTTDTQYF.

V and J are TRBV21-1 and TRBJ1-3; the DNA was not compared with TRBD1, the D call given in the table. TRBV21-1 is a documented pseudogene. CDR3 length equals 18 residues. CDR3 sequence (DNA): TGTGCCAGCAGCCACGTAGGGGGCTGTCCCGACTCTGGAAACACCATATATTTT. It codes for CASSHVGGCPDSGNTIYF.

The chain is built from TRBV27 and TRBJ1-2; no reliable D call. The V gene lost 0 bases and the J gene lost 2 bases, with 13 bases spanning the gap. Germline V gene sequence: CDR1 MNHEY, CDR2 SMNVEV (reference sequence). This CDR3 has 16 residues. CDR3 in amino acids: CASSLSPPQENYGYTF. The CDR3 nucleotides are TGTGCCAGCAGTTTATCACCCCCACAAGAGAACTATGGCTACACCTTC.

This clone is a singleton in its sample. V and J are TRBV4-3 and TRBJ2-5, with D hard to call. The CDR3 loop spans 15 amino acids. V was trimmed by 0 bases and J by 5 bases, leaving 13 bases between them. In germline, CDR1 is LGHNA, CDR2 YSLEER. CDR3 loop: CASSQDPWVGETQYF. For the CDR3, the DNA is TGCGCCAGCAGCCAAGACCCGTGGGTCGGGGAGACCCAGTACTTC.

The CDR3 here is CASSGYDREQYF. In DNA, the CDR3 is TGCGCCAGCAGCGGGTACGACCGCGAGCAGTACTTC. The V call is TRBV5-1, the J call TRBJ2-7; D is unresolved. The CDR3 runs 12 residues. Germline V gene data show CDR1 as SGHRS and CDR2 as YFSETQ. The V and J ends lost 4 bases and 6 bases respectively, with 11 bases between them.

The V call is TRBV7-2, the J call TRBJ2-7; D is possibly TRBD1 (6 bases). CDR1 and CDR2 (germline): SGHTA, FQGNSA. This CDR3 region has 15 residues. V shed 3 bases and J shed 2 bases, with 14 bases lying between them. CDR3 region: CASSFTLTGTYEQYF. Here the CDR3 DNA reads TGTGCCAGCAGCTTTACCTTGACAGGAACCTACGAGCAGTACTTC.

The chain couples TRBV27 to TRBJ1-1; D uncertain. The germline CDR1 and CDR2 sequences are MNHEY and SMNVEV (reference sequence). The CDR3 totals 16 residues. Trimming removed 5 bases at V and 3 bases at J, with 19 bases between. CDR3 in DNA: TGTGCCAGCAGTACCGATGGTAGGGAACCGTACACTGAAGCTTTCTTT. This gives the protein CASSTDGREPYTEAFF.

The chain joins TRBV4-1 to TRBJ2-7; 7 bases are shared with TRBD1. V shed 0 bases and J 4 bases; nucleotides not matched to a gene: 9. CDR3 length: 16 residues. Germline V lookup: CDR1 MGHRA, CDR2 YSYEKL. CDR3 DNA sequence: TGCGCCAGCAGCCAAGAGTCTGAGACAGGGTTGTACGAGCAGTACTTC. Translated, it gives CASSQESETGLYEQYF.

The chain joins TRBV7-9 to TRBJ2-7, with 9 bases aligning to TRBD1. Losses at the gene ends were 5 bases for V and 5 bases for J; bases not matched to a gene: 10. The germline V gene has CDR1 SEHNR and CDR2 FQNEAQ (reference sequence). This CDR3 region has 15 residues. The CDR3 protein is CASSSSGQGRNEQYF. CDR3 in DNA: TGTGCCAGCAGCAGTAGTGGACAGGGGCGGAACGAGCAGTACTTC.

The chain is built from TRBV7-8 and TRBJ2-7; the match to TRBD1 covers 8 bases. V shed 5 bases, J shed 6 bases, and the junction held 9 bases outside the gene matches. Germline CDR1 is SGHVS and CDR2 is FQNEAQ. The CDR3 extends over 14 amino acids. DNA of the CDR3: TGTGCCAGCAGCCAGGGGGCAGTGGTGGGCGAGCAGTACTTC. Encoded protein: CASSQGAVVGEQYF. The full variable domain, rest sourced from reference TRBV7-8 and TRBJ2-7, is GAGVSQSPRYKVAKRGQDVALRCDPISGHVSLFWYQQALGQGPEFLTYFQNEAQLDKSGLPSDRFFAERPEGSVSTLKIQRTQQEDSAVYLCASSQGAVVGEQYFGPGTRLTVT.

The chain carries TRBV2 and TRBJ1-1, with 7 bases that match TRBD1. Germline CDR1 reads SNHLY; CDR2 reads FYNNEI. This CDR3 is built from 14 residues. The V gene end was trimmed by 1 base and the J gene end by 8 bases; junction bases not matched to a gene: 7. CDR3 residues: CASSEEGGSSEAFF. In DNA form, the CDR3 reads TGTGCCAGCAGTGAAGAAGGGGGCAGCTCAGAAGCTTTCTTT.

V usage is TRBV6-5 and J usage is TRBJ2-7, with 8 nucleotides matching TRBD2. The junction had 3 bases not matched to a gene; V was cut back by 2 bases and J by 0 bases. The CDR3 extends over 15 amino acids. Germline CDR1 is MNHEY and CDR2 is SVGAGI. The CDR3 DNA reads TGTGCCAGCAGTTACCAGCGGGGGATCTCCTACGAGCAGTACTTC. It yields the protein CASSYQRGISYEQYF.

The J gene is TRBJ1-5, the V gene TRBV15; a possible D gene is TRBD1 (5 bases). Germline assignment: CDR1 LNHNV and CDR2 YYDKDF (reference sequence). V shed 5 bases and J shed 2 bases, with 13 bases lying between them. The CDR3 consists of 15 residues. This CDR3 is CATSPPRGRNQPQHF. CDR3 sequence (DNA): TGTGCCACCAGCCCACCCCGGGGACGCAATCAGCCCCAGCATTTT.

The chain is built from TRBV4-1 and TRBJ1-2; a possible D gene is TRBD1 (6 bases). This CDR3 region has 17 residues. V dropped 0 bases and J dropped 4 bases, with 18 bases sitting between them. Germline CDR1 MGHRA, CDR2 YSYEKL. The CDR3 coding sequence is TGCGCCAGCAGCCAAGAAGGGGGTGGACCTCTAGCCTATGGCTACACCTTC. It encodes CASSQEGGGPLAYGYTF.

This clone came up once. The chain recombines TRBV30 with TRBJ2-7, with D perhaps matching TRBD2 (5 bases). The CDR3 totals 15 residues. Germline CDR1 and CDR2: GTSNPN and SVGIG (reference sequence). V lost 5 bases and J lost 2, with 19 bases in between. The CDR3 here is CAWEGLEGSTYEQYF. CDR3 coding DNA: TGTGCCTGGGAAGGATTAGAGGGAAGCACCTACGAGCAGTACTTC.

The J gene is TRBJ1-4, the V gene TRBV7-8, with a possible D match to TRBD1 (5 bases). The CDR3 runs 15 residues. V lost 3 bases and J lost 8, with 16 bases in between. Germline V lookup: CDR1 SGHVS, CDR2 FQNEAQ. The CDR3 DNA reads as TGTGCCAGCAGCTTTTCGAGGCAGGGCGGAGAAAAACTGTTTTTT. This translates into CASSFSRQGGEKLFF.

The V and J genes are TRBV19 and TRBJ1-6; TRBD1 might be the D (5 bases). Germline assignment: CDR1 LNHDA and CDR2 SQIVND (reference sequence). V was clipped by 7 bases and J by 9 bases, with 22 bases between them. The CDR3 loop spans 16 amino acids. In nucleotides, the CDR3 is TGTGCCAGTAACAAAAATCAAGGCGCAGGGCCTTCACCCCTCCACTTT. Its translation: CASNKNQGAGPSPLHF.